This T cell receptor (beta chain) was captured in a study of early T cells in non-severe SARS-CoV-2 infection. About the study: Sequenced bulk RNA came from whole blood that was unsorted, and chains were unpaired.

A word on this clonotype: Its target is not known.

Individual cDNA molecules received unique molecular identifiers during library preparation. TCRdb re-called the 5' RACE reads with MiXCR, one entry per CDR3 protein. The sample contains some 66,000 distinct CDR3 sequences, approximately 9.1% of which appear only once. From germline, CDR1 is SEHNR and CDR2 FQNEAQ (reference sequence). V was shortened by 5 bases and J by 9 bases, with 14 bases between the two germline ends. The CDR3 covers 13 residues. General study findings and limits: The VDJdb matching leaned toward anti-spike CD8 responses and overlooked private and CD4 specificities.

Sequencing used whole blood. This TCR was sampled from an adult who was a healthcare worker with PCR-confirmed SARS-CoV-2 infection or an uninfected control (not recorded which). The chain carries TRBV7-9 and TRBJ1-5; D gene uncertain. The CDR3 loop reads CASSMGDVGPQHF. The CDR3 bases are TGTGCCAGCAGCATGGGCGATGTCGGGCCCCAGCATTTT.